This T cell receptor beta chain was sequenced for a study of blood T cell repertoires in COVID-19. Study-level background: Spain, Italy and the United States supplied samples that represented acute and convalescent COVID-19.

Sequenced by immunoSEQ multiplex PCR; TCRdb stores in-frame clones only, minus some. The sample carries under 55,000 clones, around 79% recorded once. This CDR3 comprises 15 residues. V was pared by 3 bases and J by 0 bases, with 8 bases between. The germline V gene has CDR1 KGHSH and CDR2 LQKENI. This clone appeared a few times. The material sequenced was peripheral blood. The origin of this receptor is a man aged 65 to 85 with acute or convalescent COVID-19. The chain couples TRBV18 to TRBJ2-2; D might be TRBD2 (5 bases). This chain's CDR3 is CASSPQAANTGELFF. The CDR3 DNA sequence: TGTGCCAGCTCACCCCAAGCGGCGAACACCGGGGAGCTGTTTTTT. Using reference TRBV18 and TRBJ2-2 for the parts outside the CDR3, the full variable domain is NAGVMQNPRHLVRRRGQEARLRCSPMKGHSHVYWYRQLPEEGLKFMVYLQKENIIDESGMPKERFSAEFPKEGPSILRIQQVVRGDSAAYFCASSPQAANTGELFFGEGSRLTVL.